The entry below gives a single T cell receptor (beta chain) sequence along with its context. Its antigen remains unidentified. The V and J ends lost 6 bases and 8 bases respectively, with 15 bases between them. The CDR3 has 14 amino acids. CDR1 is SGHRS and CDR2 is YFSETQ in the germline V gene. TCRdb passed the 5' RACE reads through MiXCR, listing each CDR3 protein once. In the table there are approximately 50,000 distinct CDR3 sequences, about 25% of which are singletons. Tregs were sorted as CD4+CD25+CD127-/low cells. Whole-study findings and limits: Greatest tumor Treg TCR overlap was with tumor naive CD4+ cells.

The TCR sequence derives from a female donor with breast cancer. The chain links TRBV5-1 to TRBJ1-6; possible D gene TRBD1, 5 bases. Sequencing input: tumor-infiltrating Tregs sorted from the breast tumor. CDR3 nucleotides: TGCGCCAGCACCTCGGGGCAGGGTTATTCACCCCTCCACTTT. This encodes CASTSGQGYSPLHF.